The clone carrying this T cell receptor beta chain has only a few counts. The record originates from a study of T-cell reconstitution after alpha-beta-depleted transplantation in children. It was with unique molecular identifiers that the TCRbeta library was prepared. TCRdb passed the PCR reads through MiXCR, listing each CDR3 protein once. The sample gives around 380,000 distinct CDR3 sequences, approximately 10% of which show up once; roughly 6% is in the top ten. Trimming left V 5 bases short and J 4 bases short, with 8 bases between. CDR1 is SEHNR, CDR2 FQNEAQ, per germline (reference sequence). CDR3 size: 12 residues.

The starting material was PBMCs from the stem cell graft donor, obtained from the stem cell graft. This chain links TRBV7-9 with TRBJ1-2, with D maybe TRBD1 (5 bases). This receptor was obtained from a human donor who donated a stem cell graft to a child with acute myeloid leukemia. The CDR3 sequence is CASSEDSYGYTF. The CDR3 DNA follows: TGTGCCAGCAGCGAAGACAGCTATGGCTACACCTTC.